This T cell receptor (beta chain) came from a study of shared clonotypes between healthy human individuals. Regarding the study as a whole: The study drew on few donors, limiting represented genetic and exposure-history diversity.

Notes on this clone: The antigen is unknown.

The donor cohort consisted entirely of Caucasian adults residing in Nashville, Tennessee. CDR3 length: 15 amino acids. Germline V lookup: CDR1 MNHEY, CDR2 SMNVEV (reference sequence). V shed 2 bases, J shed 4 bases, and the junction held 8 bases outside the gene matches. Produced via immunoSEQ multiplex PCR; TCRdb's table is partial and in-frame only. The table has over 400,000 clones, approximately 80% seen once. Sequencing input: PBMCs. This sequence joins TRBV27 and TRBJ2-7; TRBD2 matches 7 bases. The clonotype was recovered from a middle-aged woman in good health. Some clones in this sample may be carry-over from other donors' samples. The CDR3 protein is CASSLRAGALYEQYF. In nucleotides, the CDR3 is TGTGCCAGCAGTTTACGGGCGGGAGCCCTTTACGAGCAGTACTTC.